The 14 T cell receptor beta chains listed next were all sequenced from one sample in a study of blood T cell repertoires in COVID-19. Profiled with immunoSEQ multiplex PCR; TCRdb holds only in-frame clones, not every one. Among around 130,000 clones listed, about four fifths were seen once. Sequenced material: peripheral blood. These receptors were taken from a man aged 35-49 years with active or convalescent COVID-19.

This clone showed up just a few times. V usage is TRBV2 and J usage is TRBJ1-2; no reliable D call. Germline V gene sequence: CDR1 SNHLY, CDR2 FYNNEI. CDR3 size: 14 residues. The CDR3 loop reads CAYTSGHFNYGYTF. In nucleotides, the CDR3 is TGTGCTTACACCTCGGGTCATTTTAACTATGGCTACACCTTC.

V gene TRBV3-1 (or the pseudogene TRBV3-2) combines with J gene TRBJ1-3; D may be TRBD1 (5 bases). The CDR3 has 15 residues. Trimming took off 0 bases at V and 3 bases at J, with 9 bases between the two ends. From germline, CDR1 is LGHDT and CDR2 YNNKEL (reference sequence). The CDR3 DNA reads as TGTGCCAGCAGCCAAGAACGCCAGGGTGGAAACACCATATATTTT. As protein: CASSQERQGGNTIYF.

This clone was detected only once. Other DNA sequences of this sample code for an identical CDR3. The V call is TRBV18, the J call TRBJ2-1; 8 nucleotides line up with TRBD1. CDR1 is KGHSH, CDR2 LQKENI, per germline. V dropped 3 bases and J dropped 7; count of bases not matched to a gene: 11. The CDR3 sequence is 16 residues long. The CDR3 DNA reads TGTGCCAGCTCACCCCCCGGGACAGGAGGGAGGAATGAGCAGTTCTTC. Translating it yields CASSPPGTGGRNEQFF.

The J gene is TRBJ2-3, the V gene TRBV12-3 or TRBV12-4, with D unresolved. There are 13 residues in the CDR3. Trimming shortened V by 3 bases and J by 10 bases, and 14 bases separated the two germline ends. CDR3 residues: CASSFPPVAAQYF. Here the CDR3 DNA reads TGTGCCAGCAGTTTCCCCCCGGTCGCTGCGCAGTATTTT.

The V and J genes are TRBV5-1 and TRBJ1-2, with 10 bases that match TRBD1. There are 17 residues in the CDR3. J was trimmed by 8 bases and V by 0 bases; bases with no gene match: 13. Germline V lookup: CDR1 SGHRS, CDR2 YFSETQ. The CDR3 is CASSLAQSTGGVKGYTF. The CDR3 nucleotides are TGCGCCAGCAGCTTGGCCCAATCGACAGGGGGCGTGAAAGGCTACACCTTC.

J is TRBJ2-7 and V is TRBV7-9; perhaps TRBD1 as D (6 bases). The length of the CDR3 is 13 residues. Germline V gene data show CDR1 as SEHNR and CDR2 as FQNEAQ (reference sequence). V gave up 1 base and J gave up 4 bases, with 8 bases separating them. This CDR3 reads CASSLGGLYEQYF. CDR3 nucleotides: TGTGCCAGCAGCTTAGGGGGGCTGTACGAGCAGTACTTC.

This chain joins TRBV7-2 and TRBJ1-1; TRBD1 might be the D (6 bases). V was cut by 5 bases and J by 4 bases, with 14 bases left in between. In germline, CDR1 is SGHTA, CDR2 FQGNSA. The CDR3 has 14 amino acids. The CDR3 reads CASSPGGGPTEAFF. For the CDR3, the DNA is TGTGCCAGCAGCCCCGGGGGGGGGCCCACTGAAGCTTTCTTT. Complete variable domain (other parts from reference TRBV7-2 and TRBJ1-1): GAGVSQSPSNKVTEKGKDVELRCDPISGHTALYWYRQSLGQGLEFLIYFQGNSAPDKSGLPSDRFSAERTGGSVSTLTIQRTQQEDSAVYLCASSPGGGPTEAFFGQGTRLTVV.

This chain links TRBV5-1 with TRBJ2-4, with a tentative D call TRBD2 (6 bases). The V and J ends lost 0 bases and 8 bases respectively, with 18 bases between them. This CDR3 has 16 amino acids. Germline loops: CDR1 SGHRS, CDR2 YFSETQ. The CDR3 sequence is CASSLAVGEDLDIQYF. The CDR3 DNA reads as TGCGCCAGCAGCTTGGCCGTTGGGGAGGATTTGGACATTCAGTACTTC. Using reference TRBV5-1 and TRBJ2-4 for the parts outside the CDR3, the full variable domain is KAGVTQTPRYLIKTRGQQVTLSCSPISGHRSVSWYQQTPGQGLQFLFEYFSETQRNKGNFPGRFSGRQFSNSRSEMNVSTLELGDSALYLCASSLAVGEDLDIQYFGAGTRLSVL.

This clone has only one observation. The V gene is TRBV7-2, the J gene TRBJ2-1; TRBD1 is a possible D gene (6 bases). The V gene's germline CDR1 is SGHTA and CDR2 FQGNSA. Trimming cost V 5 bases and J 8 bases, with 16 bases left between them. This CDR3 has 14 residues. The DNA of the CDR3 is TGTGCCAGCAGCATTAGGGGGTTTGCCGATGAGCAGTTCTTC. Translating gives CASSIRGFADEQFF.

This chain connects TRBV7-9 to TRBJ2-7, with 11 bases matching TRBD1. The CDR3 length is 14 residues. Looked up from germline, CDR1 is SEHNR and CDR2 is FQNEAQ (reference sequence). V lost 5 bases to trimming and J lost 3 bases; unmatched junction nucleotides: 3. The CDR3 DNA reads as TGTGCCAGCAGCATTGGGACAGGGGGCTACGAGCAGTACTTC. As protein: CASSIGTGGYEQYF.

J is TRBJ1-1 and V is TRBV20-1, with TRBD1 as a possible D gene (5 bases). CDR1 DFQATT and CDR2 SNEGSKA come from the germline V gene (reference sequence). This CDR3 is built from 11 residues. V dropped 6 bases and J dropped 1 base, with 6 bases sitting between them. The CDR3: CSAQGNTEAFF. The CDR3 coding sequence is TGCAGTGCCCAGGGGAACACTGAAGCTTTCTTT.

The chain joins TRBV29-1 to TRBJ2-1, with a possible D match to TRBD2 (7 bases). V lost 8 bases and J lost 2, with 16 bases in between. The length of the CDR3 is 14 residues. The V gene's germline CDR1 is SQVTM and CDR2 ANQGSEA. Here the CDR3 reads CSSSRGATYNEQFF. The DNA of the CDR3 is TGCAGCTCCTCCCGGGGGGCCACCTACAATGAGCAGTTCTTC.

This clone was seen only a few times. The genes are TRBV5-7 and TRBJ1-6, with a tentative D call TRBD1 (5 bases). TRBV5-7 is marked as an open reading frame, function uncertain. V lost 4 bases and J lost 10, with 18 bases in between. The CDR3 loop spans 15 amino acids. CDR3 sequence reads: CASSRRRVSRSPLHF. The CDR3 DNA is TGTGCCAGCAGCCGACGCAGGGTTTCGAGGTCACCCCTCCACTTT.

The chain recombines TRBV11-2 with TRBJ2-5; 8 nucleotides line up with TRBD2. CDR3 size: 16 residues. V trimming: 1 base; J trimming: 1 base; junction bases outside the gene matches: 5. Germline CDR1 reads SGHAT; CDR2 reads FQNNGV. CDR3 nucleotides: TGTGCCAGCAGCTTAGGAGTGGGGACTAGCCAAGAGACCCAGTACTTC. Translating it yields CASSLGVGTSQETQYF. Filled out from reference TRBV11-2 and TRBJ2-5, the complete variable domain reads EAGVAQSPRYKIIEKRQSVAFWCNPISGHATLYWYQQILGQGPKLLIQFQNNGVVDDSQLPKDRFSAERLKGVDSTLKIQPAKLEDSAVYLCASSLGVGTSQETQYFGPGTRLLVL.